The next 11 T cell receptor beta chains were all read from a single sample in a study of B cell selection in AIRE deficiency. CD4+CD127+ cells were sorted as the conventional CD4 T cells. TCRdb keeps only in-frame clones here, not all; method: immunoSEQ multiplex PCR. The table shows some 25,000 clones, with around 95% occurring only once. The source material was CD4+CD127+ conventional T cells sorted from PBMCs. These TCRs come from a human donor in good health.

The chain has TRBV4-3 and TRBJ2-6, with unresolved D. This CDR3 has 15 amino acids. Trimming took 0 bases from V and 1 from J, leaving 4 bases between them. Germline CDR1 reads LGHNA; CDR2 reads YSLEER. The CDR3 sequence: CASSQDGSGANVLTF. CDR3 DNA sequence: TGCGCCAGCAGCCAAGATGGGTCTGGGGCCAACGTCCTGACTTTC.

This chain joins TRBV19 and TRBJ1-1, with 8 bases matching TRBD1. The CDR3 extends over 13 amino acids. The germline gives CDR1 LNHDA, CDR2 SQIVND (reference sequence). The V gene end was trimmed by 9 bases and the J gene end by 3 bases; junction bases not matched to a gene: 6. CDR3 in DNA: TGTGCCAGCAGGACAGGGAAGGACACTGAAGCTTTCTTT. Protein product: CASRTGKDTEAFF.

The genes are TRBV5-1 and TRBJ2-5, with a weak D call TRBD1 (5 bases). The V and J ends lost 2 bases and 4 bases respectively, with 9 bases between them. CDR3 length: 13 residues. Per the germline V gene, CDR1 is SGHRS and CDR2 is YFSETQ. The CDR3 sequence is CASSLQVGETQYF. The CDR3 DNA reads TGCGCCAGCAGCTTACAGGTAGGAGAGACCCAGTACTTC.

This chain uses TRBV28 with TRBJ2-3, with D maybe TRBD1 (6 bases). Deletions cut 2 bases from V and 0 bases from J, with 12 bases between. The germline gives CDR1 MDHEN, CDR2 SYDVKM. The CDR3 covers 16 residues. CDR3 DNA: TGTGCCAGCAGTTTAATACAGGGTTCTAGCACAGATACGCAGTATTTT. Translation: CASSLIQGSSTDTQYF.

The chain uses TRBV6-9 and TRBJ2-5; weak D call: TRBD1 (5 bases). CDR3 length equals 13 residues. V lost 8 bases to trimming and J lost 1 base, with 11 bases between them. Germline V gene data show CDR1 as MNHGY and CDR2 as SVAAGI. CDR3 nucleotides: TGTGCCAGCCTGTACAGGTTCCAAGAGACCCAGTACTTC. Protein: CASLYRFQETQYF.

The chain uses TRBV6-5 and TRBJ2-7; D is perhaps TRBD1 (5 bases). CDR1 is MNHEY and CDR2 is SVGAGI in the germline V gene. The CDR3 contains 11 residues. Trimming took 7 bases from V and 11 from J, leaving 15 bases between them. The CDR3 nucleotides read TGTGCCAGCATAGGGGCAGGGTCCGAGTACTTC. Translation gives CASIGAGSEYF.

As concerns this clone: The junction departs from germline at one end; a sequencing error may be responsible. The V and J genes are TRBV5-1 and TRBJ2-1, with TRBD2 identical over 8 bases. There are 13 residues in the CDR3. The germline V gene encodes CDR1 SGHRS and CDR2 YFSETQ. The CDR3 loop is CASNLGLEAQQFF. The DNA of the CDR3 is TGCGCCAGCAACTTGGGACTAGAGGCTCAGCAGTTCTTC.

The chain joins TRBV6-1 to TRBJ1-2; unclear D gene. The V gene lost 7 bases and the J gene lost 6 bases, with 9 bases spanning the gap. The CDR3 extends over 11 amino acids. The germline gives CDR1 MNHNS, CDR2 SASEGT. CDR3 sequence reads: CASNGWDGYTF. CDR3 nucleotide sequence: TGTGCCAGCAACGGGTGGGATGGCTACACCTTC.

V usage is TRBV2 and J usage is TRBJ2-3; no clear D gene. Germline CDR1 SNHLY, CDR2 FYNNEI. The CDR3 consists of 15 residues. Trimming stripped 6 bases from V and 2 bases from J, with 15 bases between. CDR3 amino acids: CASRRSSANTDTQYF. DNA of the CDR3: TGTGCCAGCAGGAGGAGTTCAGCAAACACAGATACGCAGTATTTT. The variable domain in full, with the rest retrieved from reference TRBV2 and TRBJ2-3, is EPEVTQTPSHQVTQMGQEVILRCVPISNHLYFYWYRQILGQKVEFLVSFYNNEISEKSEIFDDQFSVERPDGSNFTLKIRSTKLEDSAMYFCASRRSSANTDTQYFGPGTRLTVL.

This clone has just one count. J is TRBJ2-5 and V is TRBV9, with 7 bases fitting TRBD2. Germline loops: CDR1 SGDLS, CDR2 YYNGEE. This CDR3 has 15 amino acids. Losses at the gene ends were 0 bases for V and 1 base for J; bases not matched to a gene: 3. CDR3 DNA: TGTGCCAGCAGCGTAGTGGGAGGGATCCAAGAGACCCAGTACTTC. Amino acids: CASSVVGGIQETQYF. The entire variable domain, with the rest obtained from reference TRBV9 and TRBJ2-5, is as follows: DSGVTQTPKHLITATGQRVTLRCSPRSGDLSVYWYQQSLDQGLQFLIQYYNGEERAKGNILERFSAQQFPDLHSELNLSSLELGDSALYFCASSVVGGIQETQYFGPGTRLLVL.

The chain employs TRBV29-1 and TRBJ2-3; 9 nucleotides line up with TRBD2. The CDR3 contains 17 residues. The germline CDR1 and CDR2 sequences are SQVTM and ANQGSEA. The ends lost 1 base at V and 7 bases at J; junction bases unmatched: 15. The CDR3 is CSVEAHRTSAFRNTQYF. CDR3 DNA sequence: TGCAGCGTTGAAGCCCATCGGACTAGCGCCTTTCGGAATACGCAGTATTTT.